A selection of T cell receptor beta chains follows, all from one sample in a study of beta chain features in type 1 diabetes. Sequenced by immunoSEQ multiplex PCR; TCRdb stores in-frame clones only, minus some. The data contain approximately 140,000 clones, nearly 50% of them singletons. Material: Tregs from blood. The receptors come from a man younger than 35 in good health. Both conserved end residues are trimmed from each CDR3.

>TRBJ2-7|TRBV4-3
ASSQEQARYYEQY
>TRBJ2-3|TRBV10-2
ASSEIAGYTDTQY
>TRBJ2-2|TRBV29-1
SVETQGKAGELF
>TRBJ2-1|TRBV11-3
ASSFGTASRNEQF
>TRBJ2-7|TRBV27
ASSSRQGAYEQY
>TRBJ2-7|TRBV29-1
SVVPGQGNSEQY
>TRBJ2-7|TRBV2
ASPPRDRLLYEQY
>TRBJ1-1|TRBV9
ASSVDGRGIRSTEAF
>TRBJ2-2|TRBV7-9
ASSPRLAGSNTGELF
>TRBJ2-1|TRBV5-1
ASSKEGFFRNEQF
>TRBJ2-1|TRBV5-1
ASSEGAIYNEQF
>TRBJ2-2|TRBV18
ASSLRRILAGDTNTGELF
>TRBJ1-2|TRBV28
ASSLTRDGLYGYT
>TRBJ2-4|TRBV5-1
ASSTGGNIQY
>TRBJ2-2|TRBV6-6
ASSPRYGELF
>TRBJ2-1|TRBV30
AWSGDWSNNEQF